The clone carrying this T cell receptor (beta chain) came up many times. The antigen is not known. The data were obtained in a study of T-cell reconstitution after alpha-beta-depleted transplantation in children. Broader study findings: For some patients, TCRbeta diversity was high at day 60 because of recipient T cells and thymic progenitors that survived. Newly generated T cells supplied most T-cell counts and diversity one year post-transplant. Expanded graft clones, several hundred of them, were reportedly the source of alpha-beta T cells about two months after transplant.

Researchers prepared the TCRbeta library using unique molecular identifiers, the study reports. A single record per CDR3 protein comes from TCRdb applying MiXCR to the PCR reads. The sample records hundreds of thousands of distinct CDR3 sequences, about an eighth being singletons. After removal of 4 bases from V and 8 bases from J, the junction contained 8 bases not matched to a gene. CDR3 length: 14 residues. This sequence was found in a girl aged 2 to 9 with congenital amegakaryocytic thrombocytopenia, due to receive a stem cell transplant. V is TRBV12-3 or TRBV12-4 and J is TRBJ2-1; the match to TRBD1 covers 7 bases. This sample comprised PBMCs, obtained before TCRalphabeta/CD19-depleted stem cell transplant. The CDR3 coding sequence is TGTGCCAGCAGTTGGGTAGCTCAGGGGGATGAGCAGTTCTTC. It translates to CASSWVAQGDEQFF.